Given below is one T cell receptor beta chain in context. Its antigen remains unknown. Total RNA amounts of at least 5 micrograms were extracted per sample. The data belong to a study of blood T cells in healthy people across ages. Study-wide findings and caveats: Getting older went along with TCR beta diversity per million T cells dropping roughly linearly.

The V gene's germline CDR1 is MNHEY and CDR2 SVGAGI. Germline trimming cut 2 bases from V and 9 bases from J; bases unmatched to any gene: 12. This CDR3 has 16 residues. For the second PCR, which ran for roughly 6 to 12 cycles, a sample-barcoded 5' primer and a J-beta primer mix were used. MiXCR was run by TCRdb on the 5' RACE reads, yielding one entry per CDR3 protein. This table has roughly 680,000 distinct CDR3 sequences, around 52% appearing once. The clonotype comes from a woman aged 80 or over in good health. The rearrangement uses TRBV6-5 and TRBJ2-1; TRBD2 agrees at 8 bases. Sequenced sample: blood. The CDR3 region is CASSYGFGGGQGEQFF. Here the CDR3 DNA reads TGTGCCAGCAGTTACGGTTTCGGGGGGGGGCAGGGTGAGCAGTTCTTC.